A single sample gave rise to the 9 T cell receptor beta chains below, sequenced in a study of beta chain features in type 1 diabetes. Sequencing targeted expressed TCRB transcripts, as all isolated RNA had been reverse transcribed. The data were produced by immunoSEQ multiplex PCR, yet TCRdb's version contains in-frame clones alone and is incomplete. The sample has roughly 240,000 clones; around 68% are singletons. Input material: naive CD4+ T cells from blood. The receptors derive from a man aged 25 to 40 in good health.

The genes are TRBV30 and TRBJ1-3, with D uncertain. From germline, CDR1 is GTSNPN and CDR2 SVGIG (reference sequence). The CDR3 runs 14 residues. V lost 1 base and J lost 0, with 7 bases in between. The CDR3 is CAWSEMSSGNTIYF. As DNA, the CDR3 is TGTGCCTGGAGTGAGATGAGCTCTGGAAACACCATATATTTT.

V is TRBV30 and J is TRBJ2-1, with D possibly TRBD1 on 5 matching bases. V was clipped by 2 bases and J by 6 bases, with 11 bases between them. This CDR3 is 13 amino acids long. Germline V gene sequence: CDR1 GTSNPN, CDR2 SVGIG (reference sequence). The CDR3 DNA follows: TGTGCCTGGAGTCCCAGGGTTGTCAATGAGCAGTTCTTC. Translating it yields CAWSPRVVNEQFF. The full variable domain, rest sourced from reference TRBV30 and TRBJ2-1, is SQTIHQWPATLVQPVGSPLSLECTVEGTSNPNLYWYRQAAGRGLQLLFYSVGIGQISSEVPQNLSASRPQDRQFILSSKKLLLSDSGFYLCAWSPRVVNEQFFGPGTRLTVL.

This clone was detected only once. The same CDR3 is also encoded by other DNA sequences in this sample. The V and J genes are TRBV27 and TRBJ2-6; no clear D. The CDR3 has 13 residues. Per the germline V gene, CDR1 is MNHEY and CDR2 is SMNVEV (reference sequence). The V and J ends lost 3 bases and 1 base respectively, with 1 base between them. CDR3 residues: CASSLSGANVLTF. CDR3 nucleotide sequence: TGTGCCAGCAGTTTGTCTGGGGCCAACGTCCTGACTTTC.

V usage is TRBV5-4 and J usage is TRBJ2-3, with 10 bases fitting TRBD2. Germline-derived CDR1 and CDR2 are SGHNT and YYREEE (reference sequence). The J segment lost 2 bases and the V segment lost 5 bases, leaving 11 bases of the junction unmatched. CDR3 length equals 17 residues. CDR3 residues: CASSPQPTSGPTDTQYF. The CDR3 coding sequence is TGTGCCAGCAGTCCGCAACCGACTAGCGGGCCCACAGATACGCAGTATTTT.

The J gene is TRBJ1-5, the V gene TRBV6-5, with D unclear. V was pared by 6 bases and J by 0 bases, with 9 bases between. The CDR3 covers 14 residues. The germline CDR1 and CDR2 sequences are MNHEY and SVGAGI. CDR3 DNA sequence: TGTGCCAGCAGCCTTCGCGATAGCAATCAGCCCCAGCATTTT. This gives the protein CASSLRDSNQPQHF.

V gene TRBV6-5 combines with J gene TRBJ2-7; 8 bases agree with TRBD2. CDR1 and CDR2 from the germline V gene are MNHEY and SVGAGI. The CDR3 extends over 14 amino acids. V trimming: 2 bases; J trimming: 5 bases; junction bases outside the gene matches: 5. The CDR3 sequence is CASSYNSGSHEQYF. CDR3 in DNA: TGTGCCAGCAGTTACAACAGCGGGAGTCACGAGCAGTACTTC.

The CDR3 reads CASSQDRPPYEQYF. CDR3 nucleotide sequence: TGTGCCAGCAGTCAAGACAGACCCCCTTACGAGCAGTACTTC. The rearrangement uses TRBV28 and TRBJ2-7; D might be TRBD1 (5 bases). CDR3 length: 14 residues. V was clipped by 5 bases and J by 4 bases, with 15 bases between them. Germline values: CDR1 MDHEN, CDR2 SYDVKM.

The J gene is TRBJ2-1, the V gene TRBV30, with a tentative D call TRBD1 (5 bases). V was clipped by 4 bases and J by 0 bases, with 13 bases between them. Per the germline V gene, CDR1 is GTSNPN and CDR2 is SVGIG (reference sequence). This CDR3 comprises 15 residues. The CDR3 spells CAWTPGWSSYNEQFF. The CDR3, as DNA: TGTGCCTGGACCCCAGGGTGGAGCTCCTACAATGAGCAGTTCTTC.

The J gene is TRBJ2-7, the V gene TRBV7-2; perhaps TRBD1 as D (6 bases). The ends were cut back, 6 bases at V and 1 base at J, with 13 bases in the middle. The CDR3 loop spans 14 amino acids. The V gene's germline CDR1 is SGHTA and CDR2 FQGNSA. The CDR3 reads CASRETGHSYEQYF. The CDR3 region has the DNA TGTGCCAGCAGAGAGACAGGTCATTCCTACGAGCAGTACTTC. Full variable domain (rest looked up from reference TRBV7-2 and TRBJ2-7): GAGVSQSPSNKVTEKGKDVELRCDPISGHTALYWYRQSLGQGLEFLIYFQGNSAPDKSGLPSDRFSAERTGGSVSTLTIQRTQQEDSAVYLCASRETGHSYEQYFGPGTRLTVT.